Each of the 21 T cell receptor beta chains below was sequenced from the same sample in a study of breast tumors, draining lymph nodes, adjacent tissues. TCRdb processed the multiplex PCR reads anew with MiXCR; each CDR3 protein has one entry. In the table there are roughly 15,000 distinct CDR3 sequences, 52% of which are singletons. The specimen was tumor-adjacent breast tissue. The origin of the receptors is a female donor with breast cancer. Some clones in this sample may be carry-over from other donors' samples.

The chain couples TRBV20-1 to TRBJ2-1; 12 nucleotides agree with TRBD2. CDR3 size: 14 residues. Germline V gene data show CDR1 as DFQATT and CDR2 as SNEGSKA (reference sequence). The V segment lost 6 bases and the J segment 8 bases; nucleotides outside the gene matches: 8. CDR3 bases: TGCAGTGCCAGACTAGCGGGAGCTTCCGATGAGCAGTTCTTC. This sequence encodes CSARLAGASDEQFF.

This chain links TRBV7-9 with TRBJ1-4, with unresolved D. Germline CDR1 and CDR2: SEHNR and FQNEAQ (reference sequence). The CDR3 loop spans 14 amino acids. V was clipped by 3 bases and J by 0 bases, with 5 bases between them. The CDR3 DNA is TGTGCCAGCAGCTTTACAGCAACTAATGAAAAACTGTTTTTT. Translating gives CASSFTATNEKLFF.

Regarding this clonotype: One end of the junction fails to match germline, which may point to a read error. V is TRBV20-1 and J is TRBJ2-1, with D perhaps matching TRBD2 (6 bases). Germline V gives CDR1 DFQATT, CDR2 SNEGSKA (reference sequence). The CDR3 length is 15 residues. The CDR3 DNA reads TGCAGTGCTAGCAGCGGGTTATTCTCCTACGATGAGCAGTCCTTC. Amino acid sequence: CSASSGLFSYDEQSF.

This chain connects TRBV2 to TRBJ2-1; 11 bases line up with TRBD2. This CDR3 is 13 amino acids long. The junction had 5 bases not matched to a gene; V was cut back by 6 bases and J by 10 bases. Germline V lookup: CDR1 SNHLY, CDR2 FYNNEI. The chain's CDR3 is CASSLAGGREQFF. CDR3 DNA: TGTGCCAGCAGCCTAGCGGGAGGTCGCGAGCAGTTCTTC.

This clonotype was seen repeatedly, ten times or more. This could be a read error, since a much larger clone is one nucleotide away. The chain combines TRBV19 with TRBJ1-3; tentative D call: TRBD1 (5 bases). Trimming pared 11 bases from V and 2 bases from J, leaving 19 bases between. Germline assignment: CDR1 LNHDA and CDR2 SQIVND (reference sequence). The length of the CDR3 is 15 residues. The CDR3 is CALPWGSSPGNTIYF. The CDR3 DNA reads TGTGCCCTACCTTGGGGGTCGAGCCCTGGAAACACCATATATTTT.

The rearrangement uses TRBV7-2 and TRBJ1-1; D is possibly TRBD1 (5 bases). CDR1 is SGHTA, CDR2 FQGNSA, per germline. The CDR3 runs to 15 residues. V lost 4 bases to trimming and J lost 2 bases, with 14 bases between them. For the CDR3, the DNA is TGTGCCAGCAGCTCGGGACTAACAGCTAACACTGAAGCTTTCTTT. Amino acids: CASSSGLTANTEAFF.

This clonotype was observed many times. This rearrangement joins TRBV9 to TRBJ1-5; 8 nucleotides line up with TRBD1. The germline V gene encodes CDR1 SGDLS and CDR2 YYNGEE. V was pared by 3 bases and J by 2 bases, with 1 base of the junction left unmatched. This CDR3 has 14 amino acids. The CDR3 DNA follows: TGTGCCAGCAGCGCACAGGGGGGCAATCAGCCCCAGCATTTT. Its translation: CASSAQGGNQPQHF.

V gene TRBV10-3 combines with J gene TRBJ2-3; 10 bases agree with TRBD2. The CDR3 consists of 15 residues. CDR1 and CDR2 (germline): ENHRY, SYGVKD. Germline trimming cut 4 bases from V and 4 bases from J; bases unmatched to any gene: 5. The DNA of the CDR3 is TGTGCCATCAGTGCCCTAGCGGGAGTAGCAGATACGCAGTATTTT. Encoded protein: CAISALAGVADTQYF.

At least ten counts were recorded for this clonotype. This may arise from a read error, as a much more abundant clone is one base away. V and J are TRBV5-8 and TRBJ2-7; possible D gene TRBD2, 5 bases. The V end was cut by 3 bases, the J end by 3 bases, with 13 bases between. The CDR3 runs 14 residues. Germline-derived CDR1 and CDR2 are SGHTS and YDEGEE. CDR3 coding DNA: TGTGCCAGCAGCTCCGAAGCGGCATACTACGAGCAGTACTTC. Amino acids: CASSSEAAYYEQYF.

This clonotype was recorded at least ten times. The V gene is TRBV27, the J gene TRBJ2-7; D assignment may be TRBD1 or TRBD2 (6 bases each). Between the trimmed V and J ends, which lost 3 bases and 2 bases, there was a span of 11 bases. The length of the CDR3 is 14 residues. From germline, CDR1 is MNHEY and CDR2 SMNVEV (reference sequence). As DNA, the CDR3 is TGTGCCAGCAGTTTTCGGGGGCTGACCTACGAGCAGTACTTC. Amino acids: CASSFRGLTYEQYF.

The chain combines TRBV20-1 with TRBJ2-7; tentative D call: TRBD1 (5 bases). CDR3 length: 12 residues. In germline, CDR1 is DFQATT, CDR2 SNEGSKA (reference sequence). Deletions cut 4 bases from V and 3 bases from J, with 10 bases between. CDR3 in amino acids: CSATDSVYEQYF. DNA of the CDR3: TGCAGTGCTACAGACAGCGTCTACGAGCAGTACTTC.

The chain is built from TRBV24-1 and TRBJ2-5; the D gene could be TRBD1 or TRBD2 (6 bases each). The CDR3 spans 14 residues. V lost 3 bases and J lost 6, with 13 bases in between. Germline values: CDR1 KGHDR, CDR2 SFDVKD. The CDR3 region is CATSDRRGGKTQYF. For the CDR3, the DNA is TGTGCCACCAGTGATCGGAGAGGGGGGAAGACCCAGTACTTC.

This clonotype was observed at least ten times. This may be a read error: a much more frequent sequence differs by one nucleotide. CDR3 nucleotide sequence: TGCAGTGCTAGCCAGGGGGCGGGAGCCGCCTACGAGCAGTACTTC. Amino acid sequence: CSASQGAGAAYEQYF. The chain joins TRBV20-1 to TRBJ2-7, with a tentative D call TRBD1 (8 bases). Per the germline V gene, CDR1 is DFQATT and CDR2 is SNEGSKA (reference sequence). The CDR3 runs 15 residues. Trimming left V 3 bases short and J 2 bases short, with 17 bases between.

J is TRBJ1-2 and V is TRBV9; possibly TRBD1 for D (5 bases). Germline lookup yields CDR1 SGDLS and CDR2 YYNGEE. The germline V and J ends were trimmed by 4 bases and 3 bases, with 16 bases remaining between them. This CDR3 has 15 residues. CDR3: CASSQGANNDYGYTF. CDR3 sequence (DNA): TGTGCCAGCAGCCAAGGGGCGAATAACGACTATGGCTACACCTTC.

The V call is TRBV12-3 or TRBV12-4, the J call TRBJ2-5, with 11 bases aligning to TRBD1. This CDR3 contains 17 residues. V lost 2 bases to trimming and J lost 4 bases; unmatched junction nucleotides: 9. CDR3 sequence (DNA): TGTGCCAGCAGTTTAATTCCGGGACAGGGGGGGGGAGAGACCCAGTACTTC. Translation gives CASSLIPGQGGGETQYF.

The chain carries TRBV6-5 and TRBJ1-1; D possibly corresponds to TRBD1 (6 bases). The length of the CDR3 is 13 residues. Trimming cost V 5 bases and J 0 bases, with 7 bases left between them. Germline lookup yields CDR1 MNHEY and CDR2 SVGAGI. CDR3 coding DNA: TGTGCCAGCAGTAGGGGGGTGAACACTGAAGCTTTCTTT. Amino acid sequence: CASSRGVNTEAFF.

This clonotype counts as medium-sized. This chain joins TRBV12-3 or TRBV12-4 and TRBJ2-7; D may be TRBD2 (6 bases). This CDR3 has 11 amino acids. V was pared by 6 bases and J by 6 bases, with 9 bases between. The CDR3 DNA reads TGTGCCAGCAGCCGAGCGGGCGAGCAGTACTTC. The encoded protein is CASSRAGEQYF.

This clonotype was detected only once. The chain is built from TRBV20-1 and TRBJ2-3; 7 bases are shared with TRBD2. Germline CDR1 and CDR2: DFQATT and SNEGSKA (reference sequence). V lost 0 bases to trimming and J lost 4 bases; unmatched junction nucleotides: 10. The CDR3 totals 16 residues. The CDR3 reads CSARDFLAGAPDTQYF. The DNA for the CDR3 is TGCAGTGCTAGAGATTTTTTGGCGGGAGCCCCAGATACGCAGTATTTT.

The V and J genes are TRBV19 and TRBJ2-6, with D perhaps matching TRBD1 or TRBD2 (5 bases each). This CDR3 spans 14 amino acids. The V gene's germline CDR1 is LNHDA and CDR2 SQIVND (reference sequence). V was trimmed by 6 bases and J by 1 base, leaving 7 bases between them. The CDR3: CASRRGSGANVLTF. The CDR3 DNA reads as TGTGCCAGTAGGAGGGGATCTGGGGCCAACGTCCTGACTTTC.

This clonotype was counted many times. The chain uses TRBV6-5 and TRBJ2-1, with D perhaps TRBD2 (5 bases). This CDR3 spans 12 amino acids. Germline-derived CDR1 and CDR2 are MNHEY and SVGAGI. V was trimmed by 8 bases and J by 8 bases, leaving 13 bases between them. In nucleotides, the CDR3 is TGTGCCAGCGCCCGAGGGAACGATGAGCAGTTCTTC. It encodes CASARGNDEQFF.

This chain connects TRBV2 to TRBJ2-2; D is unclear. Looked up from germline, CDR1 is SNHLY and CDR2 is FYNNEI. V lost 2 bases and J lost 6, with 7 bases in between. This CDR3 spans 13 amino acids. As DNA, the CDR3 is TGTGCCAGCAGTGAACTGCGTTCCGGGGAGCTGTTTTTT. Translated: CASSELRSGELFF.